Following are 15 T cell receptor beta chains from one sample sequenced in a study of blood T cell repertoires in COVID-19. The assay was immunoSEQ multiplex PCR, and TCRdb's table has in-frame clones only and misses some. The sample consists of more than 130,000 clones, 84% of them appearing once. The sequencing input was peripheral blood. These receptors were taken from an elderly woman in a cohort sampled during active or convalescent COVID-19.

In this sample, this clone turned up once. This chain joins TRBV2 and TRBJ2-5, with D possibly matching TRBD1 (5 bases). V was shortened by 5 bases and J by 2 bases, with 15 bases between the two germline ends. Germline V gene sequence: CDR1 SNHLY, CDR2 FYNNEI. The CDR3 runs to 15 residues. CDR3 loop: CASSSAGIRQETQYF. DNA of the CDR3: TGTGCCAGCAGTTCAGCAGGGATACGGCAAGAGACCCAGTACTTC. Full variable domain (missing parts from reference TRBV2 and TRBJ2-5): EPEVTQTPSHQVTQMGQEVILRCVPISNHLYFYWYRQILGQKVEFLVSFYNNEISEKSEIFDDQFSVERPDGSNFTLKIRSTKLEDSAMYFCASSSAGIRQETQYFGPGTRLLVL.

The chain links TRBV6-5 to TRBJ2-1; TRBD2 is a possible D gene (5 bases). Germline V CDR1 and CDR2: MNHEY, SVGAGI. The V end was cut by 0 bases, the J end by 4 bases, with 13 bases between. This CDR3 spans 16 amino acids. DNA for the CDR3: TGTGCCAGCAGTTACTCGGGAGTTCGTGGTTACAATGAGCAGTTCTTC. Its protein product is CASSYSGVRGYNEQFF.

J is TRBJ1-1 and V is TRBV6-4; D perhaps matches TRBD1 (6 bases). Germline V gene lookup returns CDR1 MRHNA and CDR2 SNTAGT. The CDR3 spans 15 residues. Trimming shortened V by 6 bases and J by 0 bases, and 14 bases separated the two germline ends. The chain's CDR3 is CASREDRDLNTEAFF. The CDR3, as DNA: TGTGCCAGCAGGGAGGACAGAGACTTGAACACTGAAGCTTTCTTT.

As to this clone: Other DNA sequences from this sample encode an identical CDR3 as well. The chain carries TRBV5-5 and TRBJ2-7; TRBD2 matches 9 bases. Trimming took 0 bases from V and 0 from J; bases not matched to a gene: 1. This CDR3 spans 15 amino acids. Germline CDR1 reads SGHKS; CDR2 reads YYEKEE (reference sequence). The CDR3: CASSLGLAVSYEQYV. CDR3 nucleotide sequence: TGTGCCAGCAGCTTGGGACTAGCGGTCTCCTACGAGCAGTACGTC.

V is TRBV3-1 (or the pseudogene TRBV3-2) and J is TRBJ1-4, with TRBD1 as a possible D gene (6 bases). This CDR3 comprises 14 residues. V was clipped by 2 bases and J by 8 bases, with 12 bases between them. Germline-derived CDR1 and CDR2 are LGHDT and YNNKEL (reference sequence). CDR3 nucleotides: TGTGCCAGCAGCCAATCGTGGACAGCAGAAAAACTGTTTTTT. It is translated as CASSQSWTAEKLFF.

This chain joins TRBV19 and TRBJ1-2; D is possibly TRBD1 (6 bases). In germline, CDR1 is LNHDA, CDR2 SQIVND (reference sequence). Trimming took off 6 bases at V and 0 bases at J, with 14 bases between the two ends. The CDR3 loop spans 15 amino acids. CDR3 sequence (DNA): TGTGCCAGTAGCCCAAAGACAGGCTCTAACTATGGCTACACCTTC. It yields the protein CASSPKTGSNYGYTF.

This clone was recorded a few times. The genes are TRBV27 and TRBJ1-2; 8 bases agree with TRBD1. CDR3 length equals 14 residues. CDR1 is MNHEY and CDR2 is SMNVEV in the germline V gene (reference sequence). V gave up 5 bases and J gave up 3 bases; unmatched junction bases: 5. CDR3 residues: CASSRAGGDYGYTF. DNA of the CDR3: TGTGCCAGCAGTAGGGCAGGGGGCGACTATGGCTACACCTTC.

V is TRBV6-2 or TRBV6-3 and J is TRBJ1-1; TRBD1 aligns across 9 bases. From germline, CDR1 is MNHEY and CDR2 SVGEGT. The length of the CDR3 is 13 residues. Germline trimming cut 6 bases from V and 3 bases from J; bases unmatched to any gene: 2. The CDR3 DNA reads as TGTGCCAGCAGCGGACAGGGGTACACTGAAGCTTTCTTT. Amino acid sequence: CASSGQGYTEAFF.

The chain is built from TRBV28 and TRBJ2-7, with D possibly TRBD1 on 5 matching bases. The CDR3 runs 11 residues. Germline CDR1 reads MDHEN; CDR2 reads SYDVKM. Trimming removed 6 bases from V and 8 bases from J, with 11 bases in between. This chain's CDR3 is CASRQEPQQYF. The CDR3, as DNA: TGTGCCAGCAGACAGGAACCGCAGCAGTACTTC. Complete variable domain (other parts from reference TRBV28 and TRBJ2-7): DVKVTQSSRYLVKRTGEKVFLECVQDMDHENMFWYRQDPGLGLRLIYFSYDVKMKEKGDIPEGYSVSREKKERFSLILESASTNQTSMYLCASRQEPQQYFGPGTRLTVT.

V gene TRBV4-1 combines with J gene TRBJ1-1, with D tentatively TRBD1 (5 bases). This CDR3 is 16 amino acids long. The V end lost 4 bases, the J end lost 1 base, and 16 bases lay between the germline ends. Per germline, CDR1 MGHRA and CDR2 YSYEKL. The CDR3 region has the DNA TGCGCCAGCAGCCGAACGTATGTGACAGAGAACACTGAAGCTTTCTTT. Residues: CASSRTYVTENTEAFF.

The CDR3 nucleotides read TGCGCCAGCAGCTCCCGACAGGGGGGAATGAACACTGAAGCTTTCTTT. Translated, it gives CASSSRQGGMNTEAFF. The rearrangement joins TRBV5-1 to TRBJ1-1, with 9 bases lining up with TRBD1. After removal of 3 bases from V and 0 bases from J, the junction contained 6 bases not matched to a gene. The CDR3 is made up of 16 amino acids. Per germline, CDR1 SGHRS and CDR2 YFSETQ.

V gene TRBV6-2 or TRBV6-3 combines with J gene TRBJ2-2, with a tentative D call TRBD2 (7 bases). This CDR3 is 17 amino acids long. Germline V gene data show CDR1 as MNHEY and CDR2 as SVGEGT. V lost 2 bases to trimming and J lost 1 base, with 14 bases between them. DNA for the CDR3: TGTGCCAGCAGTTACCCCAGGGGCGGGGGGAACACCGGGGAGCTGTTTTTT. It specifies CASSYPRGGGNTGELFF.

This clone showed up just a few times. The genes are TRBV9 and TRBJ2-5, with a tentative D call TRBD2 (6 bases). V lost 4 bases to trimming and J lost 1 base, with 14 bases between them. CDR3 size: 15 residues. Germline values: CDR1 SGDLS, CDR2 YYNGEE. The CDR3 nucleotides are TGTGCCAGCAGCCCCGACCTAGCGTTCCAAGAGACCCAGTACTTC. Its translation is CASSPDLAFQETQYF.

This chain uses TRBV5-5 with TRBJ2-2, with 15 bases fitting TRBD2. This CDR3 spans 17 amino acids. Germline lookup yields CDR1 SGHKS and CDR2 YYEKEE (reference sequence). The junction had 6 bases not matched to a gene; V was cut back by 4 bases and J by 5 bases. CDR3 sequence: CASSLGLAGGPTGELFF. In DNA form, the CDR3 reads TGTGCCAGCAGCCTCGGACTAGCGGGGGGGCCTACCGGGGAGCTGTTTTTT.

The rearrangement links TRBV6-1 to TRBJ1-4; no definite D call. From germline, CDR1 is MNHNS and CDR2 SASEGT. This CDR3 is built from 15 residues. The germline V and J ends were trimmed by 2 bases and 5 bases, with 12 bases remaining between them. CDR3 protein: CASSELAGRNEKLFF. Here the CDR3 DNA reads TGTGCCAGCAGTGAATTGGCAGGAAGGAATGAAAAACTGTTTTTT.